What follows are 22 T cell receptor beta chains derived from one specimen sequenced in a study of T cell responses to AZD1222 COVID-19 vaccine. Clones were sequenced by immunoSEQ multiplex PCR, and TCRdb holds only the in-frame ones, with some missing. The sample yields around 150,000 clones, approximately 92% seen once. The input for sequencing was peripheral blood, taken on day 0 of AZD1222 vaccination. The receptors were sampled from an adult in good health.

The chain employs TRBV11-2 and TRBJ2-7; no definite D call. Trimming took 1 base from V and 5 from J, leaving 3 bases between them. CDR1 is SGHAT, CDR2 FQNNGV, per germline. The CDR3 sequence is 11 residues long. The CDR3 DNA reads TGTGCCAGCAGCTTAGTTAACGAGCAGTACTTC. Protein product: CASSLVNEQYF.

CDR3 in amino acids: CASSGGGGDRPYGYTF. The CDR3 nucleotides read TGTGCCAGCAGCGGTGGGGGTGGGGACAGGCCCTATGGCTACACCTTC. This chain connects TRBV9 to TRBJ1-2, with TRBD1 matching 8 bases. Trimming at V came to 3 bases and at J to 4 bases, leaving 11 bases not matched to a gene. Germline lookup yields CDR1 SGDLS and CDR2 YYNGEE. The CDR3 loop spans 16 amino acids.

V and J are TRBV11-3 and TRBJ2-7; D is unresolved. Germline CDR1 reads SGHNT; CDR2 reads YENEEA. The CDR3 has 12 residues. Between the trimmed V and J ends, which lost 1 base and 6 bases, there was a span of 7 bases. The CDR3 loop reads CASSLGASEQYF. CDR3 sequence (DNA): TGTGCCAGCAGCTTAGGGGCCAGCGAGCAGTACTTC.

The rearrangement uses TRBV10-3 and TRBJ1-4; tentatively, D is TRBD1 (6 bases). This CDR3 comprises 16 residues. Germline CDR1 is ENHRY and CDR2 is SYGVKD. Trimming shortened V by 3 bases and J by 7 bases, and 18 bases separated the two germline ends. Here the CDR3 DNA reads TGTGCCATCAGTGACCCCAAGGGGGGAGGGTCTGAAAAACTGTTTTTT. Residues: CAISDPKGGGSEKLFF.

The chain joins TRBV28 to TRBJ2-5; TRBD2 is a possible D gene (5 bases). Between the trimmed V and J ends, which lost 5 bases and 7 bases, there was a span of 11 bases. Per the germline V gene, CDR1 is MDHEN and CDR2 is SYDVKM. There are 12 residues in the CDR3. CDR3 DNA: TGTGCCAGCAGTCTACTAGGAGCGACCCAGTACTTC. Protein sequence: CASSLLGATQYF. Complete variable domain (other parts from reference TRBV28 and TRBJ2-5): DVKVTQSSRYLVKRTGEKVFLECVQDMDHENMFWYRQDPGLGLRLIYFSYDVKMKEKGDIPEGYSVSREKKERFSLILESASTNQTSMYLCASSLLGATQYFGPGTRLLVL.

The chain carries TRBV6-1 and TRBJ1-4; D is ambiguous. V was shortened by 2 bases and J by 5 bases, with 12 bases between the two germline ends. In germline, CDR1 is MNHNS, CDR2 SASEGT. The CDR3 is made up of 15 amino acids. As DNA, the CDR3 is TGTGCCAGCAGTGAAATGGCGGGGATAAATGAAAAACTGTTTTTT. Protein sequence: CASSEMAGINEKLFF.

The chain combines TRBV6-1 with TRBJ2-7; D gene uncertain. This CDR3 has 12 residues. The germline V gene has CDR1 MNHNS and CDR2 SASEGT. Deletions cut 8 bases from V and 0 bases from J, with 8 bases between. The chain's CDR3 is CASAKNSYEQYF. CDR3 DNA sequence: TGTGCCAGCGCCAAAAACTCCTACGAGCAGTACTTC.

CDR3 DNA: TGCGCCAGCAGCTTACAGGGGACGTGGGGGTTCTTC. It is translated as CASSLQGTWGFF. The chain has TRBV5-1 and TRBJ2-1, with 7 bases identical to TRBD1. This CDR3 has 12 residues. With 2 bases clipped from V and 15 bases from J, the junction kept 8 bases outside the gene matches. From germline, CDR1 is SGHRS and CDR2 YFSETQ.

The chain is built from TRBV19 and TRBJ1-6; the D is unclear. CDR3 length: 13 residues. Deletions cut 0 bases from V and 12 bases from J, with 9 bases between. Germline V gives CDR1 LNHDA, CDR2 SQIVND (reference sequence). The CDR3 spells CASSIDVQRPLHF. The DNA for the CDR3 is TGTGCCAGTAGTATAGACGTCCAGCGACCCCTCCACTTT. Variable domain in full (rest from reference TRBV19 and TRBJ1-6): DGGITQSPKYLFRKEGQNVTLSCEQNLNHDAMYWYRQDPGQGLRLIYYSQIVNDFQKGDIAEGYSVSREKKESFPLTVTSAQKNPTAFYLCASSIDVQRPLHFGNGTRLTVT.

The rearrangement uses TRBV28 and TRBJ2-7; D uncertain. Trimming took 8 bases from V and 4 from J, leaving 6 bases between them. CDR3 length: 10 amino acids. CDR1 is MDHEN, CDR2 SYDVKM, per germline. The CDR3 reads CASSGYEQYF. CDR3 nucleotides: TGTGCCAGCTCCGGTTACGAGCAGTACTTC.

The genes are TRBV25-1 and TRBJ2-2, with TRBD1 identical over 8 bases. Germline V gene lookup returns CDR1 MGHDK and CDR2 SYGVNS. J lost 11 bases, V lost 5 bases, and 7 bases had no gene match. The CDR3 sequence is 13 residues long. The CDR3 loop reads CASSIRQGSELFF. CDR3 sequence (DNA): TGTGCCAGCAGTATACGACAGGGGAGCGAGCTGTTTTTT.

CDR3 nucleotides: TGTGCCAGCAGCTTATCCGAGTCCTACGAGCAGTACTTC. Translating gives CASSLSESYEQYF. This rearrangement joins TRBV7-9 to TRBJ2-7; D not resolved. Looked up from germline, CDR1 is SEHNR and CDR2 is FQNEAQ (reference sequence). The V end lost 2 bases, the J end lost 1 base, and 6 bases lay between the germline ends. There are 13 residues in the CDR3. Full variable domain (rest looked up from reference TRBV7-9 and TRBJ2-7): DTGVSQNPRHKITKRGQNVTFRCDPISEHNRLYWYRQTLGQGPEFLTYFQNEAQLEKSRLLSDRFSAERPKGSFSTLEIQRTEQGDSAMYLCASSLSESYEQYFGPGTRLTVT.

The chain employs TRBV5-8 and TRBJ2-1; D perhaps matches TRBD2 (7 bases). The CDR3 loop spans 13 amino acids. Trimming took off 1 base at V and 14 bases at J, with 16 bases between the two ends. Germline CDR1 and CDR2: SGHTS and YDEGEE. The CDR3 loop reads CASSLRGGGGEFF. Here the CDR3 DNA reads TGTGCCAGCAGCTTGCGAGGGGGGGGAGGTGAGTTCTTC.

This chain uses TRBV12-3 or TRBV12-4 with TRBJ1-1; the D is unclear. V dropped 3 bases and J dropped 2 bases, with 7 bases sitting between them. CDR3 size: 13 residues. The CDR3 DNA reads TGTGCCAGCAGTTTTTCAGCAAACACTGAAGCTTTCTTT. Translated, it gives CASSFSANTEAFF.

CDR3 sequence: CASRTGGRQGFEKLFF. CDR3 coding DNA: TGTGCCAGCAGAACCGGGGGTCGACAGGGGTTTGAAAAACTGTTTTTT. The rearrangement links TRBV28 to TRBJ1-4, with 8 bases matching TRBD1. Germline V gene sequence: CDR1 MDHEN, CDR2 SYDVKM. J gave up 7 bases and V 6 bases, and 13 bases lay outside the gene matches. This CDR3 is 16 amino acids long.

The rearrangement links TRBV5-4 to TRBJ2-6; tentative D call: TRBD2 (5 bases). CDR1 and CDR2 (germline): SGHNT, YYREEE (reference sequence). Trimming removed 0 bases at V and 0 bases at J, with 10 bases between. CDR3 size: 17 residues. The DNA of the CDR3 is TGTGCCAGCAGCTTGGAAGTGAGGGTCTCTGGGGCCAACGTCCTGACTTTC. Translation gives CASSLEVRVSGANVLTF.

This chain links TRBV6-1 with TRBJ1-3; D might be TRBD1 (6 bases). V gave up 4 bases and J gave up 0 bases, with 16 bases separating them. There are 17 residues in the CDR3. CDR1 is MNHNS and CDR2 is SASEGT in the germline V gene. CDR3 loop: CASSGDIASSSGNTIYF. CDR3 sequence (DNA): TGTGCCAGCAGTGGGGACATTGCCTCTAGCTCTGGAAACACCATATATTTT.

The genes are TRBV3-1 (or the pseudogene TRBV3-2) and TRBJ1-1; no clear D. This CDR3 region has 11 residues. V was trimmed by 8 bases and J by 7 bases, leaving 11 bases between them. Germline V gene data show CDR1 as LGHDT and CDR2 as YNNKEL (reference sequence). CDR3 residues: CASGEGDEAFF. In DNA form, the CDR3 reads TGTGCCAGCGGAGAGGGAGATGAAGCTTTCTTT.

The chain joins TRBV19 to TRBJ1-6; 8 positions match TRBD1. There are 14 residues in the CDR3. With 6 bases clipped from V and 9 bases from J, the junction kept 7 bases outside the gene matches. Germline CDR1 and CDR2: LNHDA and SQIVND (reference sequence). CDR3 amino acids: CASRERTGLSPLHF. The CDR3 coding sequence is TGTGCCAGTAGGGAAAGGACAGGGCTTTCACCCCTCCACTTT. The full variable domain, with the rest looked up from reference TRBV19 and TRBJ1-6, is DGGITQSPKYLFRKEGQNVTLSCEQNLNHDAMYWYRQDPGQGLRLIYYSQIVNDFQKGDIAEGYSVSREKKESFPLTVTSAQKNPTAFYLCASRERTGLSPLHFGNGTRLTVT.

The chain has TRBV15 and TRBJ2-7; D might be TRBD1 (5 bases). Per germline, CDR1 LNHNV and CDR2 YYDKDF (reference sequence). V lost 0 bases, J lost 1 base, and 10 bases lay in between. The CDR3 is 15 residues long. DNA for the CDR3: TGTGCCACCAGCAGAGAAAGGGGCAGTTCCTACGAGCAGTACTTC. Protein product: CATSRERGSSYEQYF.

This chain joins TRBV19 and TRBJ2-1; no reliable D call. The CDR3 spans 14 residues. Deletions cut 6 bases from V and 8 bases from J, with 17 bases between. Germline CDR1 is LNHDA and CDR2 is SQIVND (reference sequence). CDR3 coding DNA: TGTGCCAGTAGAGACTTCCCCAATTTCGATGAGCAGTTCTTC. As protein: CASRDFPNFDEQFF.

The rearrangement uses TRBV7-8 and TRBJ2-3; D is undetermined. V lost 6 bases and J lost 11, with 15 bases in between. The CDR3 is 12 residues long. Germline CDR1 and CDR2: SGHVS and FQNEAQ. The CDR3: CASSSWTSGQYF. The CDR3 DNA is TGTGCCAGCAGTTCCTGGACCTCGGGGCAGTATTTT.